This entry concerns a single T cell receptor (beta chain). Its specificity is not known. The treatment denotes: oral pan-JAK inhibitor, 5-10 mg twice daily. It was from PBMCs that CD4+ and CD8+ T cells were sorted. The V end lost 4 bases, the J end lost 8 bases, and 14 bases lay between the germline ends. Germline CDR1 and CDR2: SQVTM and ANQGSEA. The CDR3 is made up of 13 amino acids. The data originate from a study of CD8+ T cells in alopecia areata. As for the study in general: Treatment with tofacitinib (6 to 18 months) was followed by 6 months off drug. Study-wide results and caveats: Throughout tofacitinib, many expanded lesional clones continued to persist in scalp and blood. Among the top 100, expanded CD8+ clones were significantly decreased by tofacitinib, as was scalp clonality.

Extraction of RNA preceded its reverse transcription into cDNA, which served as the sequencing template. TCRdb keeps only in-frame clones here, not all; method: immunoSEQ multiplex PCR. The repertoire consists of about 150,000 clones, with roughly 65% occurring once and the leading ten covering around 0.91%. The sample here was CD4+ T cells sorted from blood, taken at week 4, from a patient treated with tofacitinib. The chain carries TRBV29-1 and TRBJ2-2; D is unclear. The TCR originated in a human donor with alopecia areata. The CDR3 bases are TGCAGCGTTGCGGGCGCCGTCGGAGGGGAGCTGTTTTTT. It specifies CSVAGAVGGELFF.